The 32 T cell receptor beta chains below all came from one sample that was sequenced in a study of T cell clusters in autoimmune cytopenias. TRB amplification used roughly 250 ng of peripheral blood genomic DNA. One tube held mixed TRB-A and TRB-B primer pools for touch-down PCR. TCRdb re-analyzed the multiplex PCR reads; it lists each CDR3 protein once, without DNA. The sample table sets out 8,000 to 9,500 distinct CDR3 sequences. Sequenced input: peripheral blood. These receptors were collected from a human donor with an autoimmune cytopenia or autoimmune hepatitis (not recorded which).

The CDR3 spells CASSIGGTGNTEAFF. The chain uses TRBV28 and TRBJ1-1; TCRdb picks TRBD1, but there is no DNA to check that call. CDR1 MDHEN and CDR2 SYDVKM come from the germline V gene. The CDR3 has 15 amino acids.

This clonotype shows up as medium-sized by frequency. This chain uses TRBV29-1 with TRBJ1-2. The CDR3 loop spans 14 amino acids. CDR1 and CDR2 from the germline V gene are SQVTM and ANQGSEA. CDR3 region: CSVTATKTNYGYTF.

The chain has TRBV13 and TRBJ2-3; the D call of TRBD2 rests on TCRdb alone, since no DNA is present to check it. The CDR3 extends over 13 amino acids. Germline V lookup: CDR1 PRHDT, CDR2 FYEKMQ (reference sequence). CDR3: CASSSPSQDTQYF.

By frequency, this clonotype is medium-sized. The V and J genes are TRBV5-6 and TRBJ2-5; TCRdb indicates TRBD1, and absent DNA this call remains unverified. Germline CDR1 and CDR2: SGHDT and YYEEEE. This CDR3 region has 14 residues. The CDR3 reads CASRKQGAEETQYF.

This rearrangement joins TRBV18 to TRBJ2-7; no DNA is available, so the TRBD2 call from TCRdb remains unchecked. Germline CDR1 KGHSH, CDR2 LQKENI. The CDR3 extends over 16 amino acids. The CDR3 sequence is CASSGLAGGSGYEQYF.

The gene calls are TRBV20-1 and TRBJ1-5. Germline loops: CDR1 DFQATT, CDR2 SNEGSKA (reference sequence). This CDR3 has 18 amino acids. The CDR3 protein is CSAVKQSPLPYSNQPQHF.

The rearrangement links TRBV5-6 to TRBJ1-2. This CDR3 has 12 amino acids. Germline V gene data show CDR1 as SGHDT and CDR2 as YYEEEE. CDR3 residues: CASNQINYGYTF.

By frequency, this clonotype is medium-sized. V is TRBV29-1 and J is TRBJ2-5; TCRdb outputs TRBD2, but without DNA this stays unchecked. The germline gives CDR1 SQVTM, CDR2 ANQGSEA. The CDR3 is 13 amino acids. The CDR3 sequence is CSVGNGPGETQYF. Variable domain in full (rest from reference TRBV29-1 and TRBJ2-5): SAVISQKPSRDICQRGTSLTIQCQVDSQVTMMFWYRQQPGQSLTLIATANQGSEATYESGFVIDKFPISRPNLTFSTLTVSNMSPEDSSIYLCSVGNGPGETQYFGPGTRLLVL.

This sequence joins TRBV6-1 and TRBJ1-5. Germline CDR1 MNHNS, CDR2 SASEGT. This CDR3 comprises 13 residues. The chain's CDR3 is CASRVADLQPQHF.

The chain employs TRBV5-4 and TRBJ1-6; TCRdb lists TRBD1, though no DNA is available to test this call. Germline values: CDR1 SGHNT, CDR2 YYREEE (reference sequence). The CDR3 is made up of 15 amino acids. CDR3 loop: CASSLFTGRGSPLHF.

The chain has TRBV6-5 and TRBJ2-7; TCRdb lists TRBD2, though no DNA is available to test this call. This CDR3 comprises 16 residues. The germline V gene encodes CDR1 MNHEY and CDR2 SVGAGI. Here the CDR3 reads CASSNGVGLRFYEQYF.

This chain uses TRBV6-2 or TRBV6-3 with TRBJ2-7; lacking DNA, the TRBD2 call made by TCRdb goes unchecked. This CDR3 has 12 amino acids. Looked up from germline, CDR1 is MNHEY and CDR2 is SVGEGT. The CDR3 here is CASSPAGYEQYF.

Frequency places this clonotype as medium-sized (0.01 to 0.1%). The V and J genes are TRBV19 and TRBJ1-1. The CDR3 is 15 residues long. The germline gives CDR1 LNHDA, CDR2 SQIVND (reference sequence). The CDR3: CASSLYEIEGTEAFF.

The CDR3 here is CASRSGPGGTLTDTQYF. The rearrangement joins TRBV18 to TRBJ2-3; TCRdb gives TRBD1 as the D gene, but with no DNA this cannot be confirmed. This CDR3 region has 17 residues. Germline CDR1 and CDR2: KGHSH and LQKENI.

The chain links TRBV27 to TRBJ2-2. Germline V gene sequence: CDR1 MNHEY, CDR2 SMNVEV (reference sequence). The CDR3 has 15 residues. The CDR3 reads CASSLAGRYTGELFF.

This clonotype counts as medium-sized (0.01 to 0.1%) by frequency. This rearrangement joins TRBV6-5 to TRBJ1-3. Per the germline V gene, CDR1 is MNHEY and CDR2 is SVGAGI. CDR3 size: 15 residues. CDR3: CASSYSNSPGNTIYF.

This clonotype shows up as medium-sized (0.01 to 0.1%) by frequency. This sequence joins TRBV6-1 and TRBJ2-7. The CDR3 loop spans 14 amino acids. From germline, CDR1 is MNHNS and CDR2 SASEGT. CDR3 in amino acids: CASSEGTGPYEQYF.

The V call is TRBV6-5, the J call TRBJ2-3. CDR3 length: 11 amino acids. CDR1 is MNHEY, CDR2 SVGAGI, per germline. The chain's CDR3 is CASSYDRPQYF.

The chain recombines TRBV27 with TRBJ1-2; TCRdb lists TRBD1, though no DNA is available to test this call. This CDR3 spans 15 amino acids. Germline V gene lookup returns CDR1 MNHEY and CDR2 SMNVEV (reference sequence). The CDR3 sequence is CASSFATGGAGGYTF.

The chain combines TRBV7-9 with TRBJ2-1; there is no DNA to check the TCRdb D call of TRBD1. The CDR3 covers 15 residues. Germline assignment: CDR1 SEHNR and CDR2 FQNEAQ (reference sequence). The CDR3 loop reads CASSPPVSARSEQFF.

This clonotype is medium-sized by frequency. The J gene is TRBJ1-1, the V gene TRBV29-1; TCRdb gives TRBD1 as the D gene, but with no DNA this cannot be confirmed. The CDR3 is made up of 14 amino acids. Germline CDR1 and CDR2: SQVTM and ANQGSEA. CDR3 sequence reads: CSVEGTPKGAEAFF.

The rearrangement uses TRBV5-5 and TRBJ1-1. CDR1 is SGHKS and CDR2 is YYEKEE in the germline V gene (reference sequence). The CDR3 covers 15 residues. The CDR3: CASSLPQQGNTEAFF.

The chain recombines TRBV12-3 or TRBV12-4 with TRBJ2-1. CDR3 size: 14 residues. CDR3: CASRSWRDYNEQFF.

V gene TRBV19 combines with J gene TRBJ1-2; the D gene TCRdb calls, TRBD1, cannot be checked with no DNA. The CDR3 length is 14 residues. Germline V gene lookup returns CDR1 LNHDA and CDR2 SQIVND (reference sequence). CDR3 residues: CASSLGRMVGGYTF.

The chain recombines TRBV18 with TRBJ1-2. The length of the CDR3 is 13 residues. Germline assignment: CDR1 KGHSH and CDR2 LQKENI. The CDR3 sequence: CASSPKDYYGYTF.

This chain links TRBV6-6 with TRBJ2-3. The germline CDR1 and CDR2 sequences are MNHNY and SVGAGI (reference sequence). This CDR3 contains 12 residues. CDR3 loop: CASEVNTDTQYF.

The CDR3 protein is CATTTDGTVTGELFF. V usage is TRBV28 and J usage is TRBJ2-2. CDR1 MDHEN and CDR2 SYDVKM come from the germline V gene. This CDR3 contains 15 residues.

This clonotype counts as medium-sized by frequency. The genes are TRBV19 and TRBJ2-2; TCRdb indicates TRBD2, and absent DNA this call remains unverified. CDR3 size: 13 residues. Per the germline V gene, CDR1 is LNHDA and CDR2 is SQIVND (reference sequence). The CDR3 sequence is CASSPGLIGELFF.

The CDR3 spells CAISGTSGDNEQFF. This chain joins TRBV10-3 and TRBJ2-1; the TCRdb D gene call, TRBD2, has no DNA to confirm it. Germline CDR1 is ENHRY and CDR2 is SYGVKD. The CDR3 covers 14 residues.

The chain links TRBV6-6 to TRBJ2-7; TCRdb's D gene call, TRBD2, goes unchecked for lack of DNA. Germline V lookup: CDR1 MNHNY, CDR2 SVGAGI (reference sequence). The CDR3 is made up of 15 amino acids. CDR3 loop: CASSSRLAGDLGQYF.

V is TRBV19 and J is TRBJ1-5; the D gene TCRdb calls, TRBD1, cannot be checked with no DNA. The germline CDR1 and CDR2 sequences are LNHDA and SQIVND (reference sequence). The CDR3 totals 14 residues. This CDR3 reads CASSTRWVNQPQHF. Supplemented by reference TRBV19 and TRBJ1-5, the full variable domain reads DGGITQSPKYLFRKEGQNVTLSCEQNLNHDAMYWYRQDPGQGLRLIYYSQIVNDFQKGDIAEGYSVSREKKESFPLTVTSAQKNPTAFYLCASSTRWVNQPQHFGDGTRLSIL.

By frequency, this clonotype registers medium-sized. The gene calls are TRBV6-5 and TRBJ2-1; TCRdb gives TRBD1 as the D gene, but with no DNA this cannot be confirmed. Germline V gene sequence: CDR1 MNHEY, CDR2 SVGAGI. The CDR3 loop spans 14 amino acids. The CDR3 reads CASRSRDRGSEQFF.